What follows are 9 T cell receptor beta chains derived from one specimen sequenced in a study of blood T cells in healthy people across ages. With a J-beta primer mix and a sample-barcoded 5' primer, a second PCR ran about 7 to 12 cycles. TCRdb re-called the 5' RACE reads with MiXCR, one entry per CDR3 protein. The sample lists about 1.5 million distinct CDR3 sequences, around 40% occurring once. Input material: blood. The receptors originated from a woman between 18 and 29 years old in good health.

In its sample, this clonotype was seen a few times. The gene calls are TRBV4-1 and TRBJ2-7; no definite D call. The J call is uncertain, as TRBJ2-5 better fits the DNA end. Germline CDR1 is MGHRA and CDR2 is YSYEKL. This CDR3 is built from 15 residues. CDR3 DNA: TGCGCCAGCAGCCAAGATCGGCCTCCACAAGAGACCCAGTACTTC. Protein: CASSQDRPPQETQYF.

CDR3 DNA sequence: TGTGCCAGCAGCTTAGGGACAGGAATCTCACCCCTCCACTTT. Translated: CASSLGTGISPLHF. The chain has TRBV11-2 and TRBJ1-6, with 7 bases that match TRBD1. After removal of 1 base from V and 10 bases from J, the junction contained 4 bases not matched to a gene. Looked up from germline, CDR1 is SGHAT and CDR2 is FQNNGV. The CDR3 spans 14 residues.

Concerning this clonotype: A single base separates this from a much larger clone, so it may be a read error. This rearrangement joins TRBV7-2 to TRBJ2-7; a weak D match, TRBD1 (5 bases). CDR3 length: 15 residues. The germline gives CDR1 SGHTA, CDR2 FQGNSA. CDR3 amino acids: CANSLDMGQSYEQYF. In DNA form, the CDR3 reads TGTGCCAACAGCTTAGACATGGGGCAGAGCTACGAGCAGTACTTC.

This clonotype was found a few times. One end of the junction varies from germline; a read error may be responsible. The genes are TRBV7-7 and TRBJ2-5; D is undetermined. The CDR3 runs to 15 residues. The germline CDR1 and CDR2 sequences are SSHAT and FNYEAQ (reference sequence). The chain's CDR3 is CASSSPEMGRETQYF. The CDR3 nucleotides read TGTGCTAGCAGCTCCCCAGAGATGGGTCGAGAGACCCAGTACTTC.

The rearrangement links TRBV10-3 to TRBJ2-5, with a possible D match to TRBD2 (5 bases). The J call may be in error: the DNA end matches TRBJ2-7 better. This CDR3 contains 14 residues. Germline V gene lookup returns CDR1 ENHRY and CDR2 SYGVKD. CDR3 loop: CAISEGARGGEQYF. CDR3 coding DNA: TGTGCCATCAGTGAGGGCGCAAGAGGAGGCGAGCAGTACTTC.

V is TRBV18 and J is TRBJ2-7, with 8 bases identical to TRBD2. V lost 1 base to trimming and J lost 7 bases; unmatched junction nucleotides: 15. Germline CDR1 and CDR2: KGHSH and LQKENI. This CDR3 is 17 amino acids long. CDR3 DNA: TGTGCCAGCTCACCACAATCTAGCGGGCGCTCCTACAATGAGCAGTACTTC. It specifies CASSPQSSGRSYNEQYF.

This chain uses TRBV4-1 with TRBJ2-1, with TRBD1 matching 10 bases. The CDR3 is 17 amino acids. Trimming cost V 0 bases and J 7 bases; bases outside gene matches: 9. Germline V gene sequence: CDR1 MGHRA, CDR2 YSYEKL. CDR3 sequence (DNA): TGCGCCAGCAGCCAAGATTCGACAGGGGGCCTTATGAATGAGCAGTTCTTC. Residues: CASSQDSTGGLMNEQFF.

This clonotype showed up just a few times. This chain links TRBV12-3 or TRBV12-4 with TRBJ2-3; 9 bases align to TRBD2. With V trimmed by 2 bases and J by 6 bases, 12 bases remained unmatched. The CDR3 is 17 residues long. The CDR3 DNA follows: TGTGCCAGCAGTTTATGGGTTAGCGGGAGATGGGCGGATACGCAGTATTTT. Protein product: CASSLWVSGRWADTQYF.

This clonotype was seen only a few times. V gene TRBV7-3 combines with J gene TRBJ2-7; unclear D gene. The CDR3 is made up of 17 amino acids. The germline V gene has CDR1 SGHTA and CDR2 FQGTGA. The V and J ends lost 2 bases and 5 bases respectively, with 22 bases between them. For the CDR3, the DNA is TGTGCCAGCAGCTTACTCACGGGCCGACCTGTTGAGGACGAGCAGTACTTC. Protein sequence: CASSLLTGRPVEDEQYF.